This T cell receptor (beta chain) was sequenced during a study of human T cells and chemical hapten exposure. This sample's time point: patch test 3, about 24 weeks after DPC sensitization. The treatment denotes: therapeutic diphenylcyclopropenone sensitization with weekly scalp DPC. Suited to DPC and affected by alopecia, the donors ranged from 18 to 70 years old. Individual cDNA molecules in this library carried unique molecular identifiers. In the original processing: Sample TCR counts, which ranged from roughly 23,224 to 750,000, had a median of 95,638. TCRdb re-derived calls from the RACE reads in MiXCR, one entry per CDR3 protein. The V and J calls and clone size are TCRdb's, not the authors'. The sample has tens of thousands of distinct CDR3 sequences; more than 9.5% are singletons. V trimming: 3 bases; J trimming: 9 bases; junction bases outside the gene matches: 8. The germline V gene encodes CDR1 LGHNA and CDR2 YSLEER. CDR3 length: 16 residues.

The starting material was whole blood, obtained in connection with sensitization to the hapten diphenylcyclopropenone (DPC). The receptor comes from a woman aged 45-65 years with alopecia areata. Some clones in this sample may be carry-over from other donors' samples. This rearrangement joins TRBV4-3 to TRBJ2-1; 13 bases map to TRBD2. The CDR3 sequence is CASSQLTSGGAGEQFF. The CDR3 coding sequence is TGCGCCAGCAGCCAGTTAACTAGCGGGGGGGCCGGTGAGCAGTTCTTC.